This T cell receptor beta chain appears in the sequencing data of a study of regulatory dendritic cells for organ transplantation. Memory T cells were CD45RO+, naive were CD45RA+, sorted by FACS. Sequencing used immunoSEQ multiplex PCR; TCRdb keeps in-frame clones, though not all of them. The sample holds 29,000 or so clones; 60% to 80% are singletons and the top ten take less than 2.5%. The CDR3 runs to 13 residues. With 4 bases removed from V and 5 bases from J, the gap between germline ends came to 11 bases. Germline V gene lookup returns CDR1 LNHNV and CDR2 YYDKDF (reference sequence). Comments on this clone: What it recognizes is unknown.

Findings and caveats of the study: Mature dendritic cells appeared to drive more memory CD8+ clonal expansion than regulatory ones.

The genes are TRBV15 and TRBJ2-5; no clear D gene. The TCR sequence derives from a human donor in good health. The sample consisted of memory CD4+ T cells from blood. Subset: CD45RO+ memory T cells. CDR3 in DNA: TGTGCCACCAGCACCGATTCTTGGGAGACCCAGTACTTC. It is translated as CATSTDSWETQYF.